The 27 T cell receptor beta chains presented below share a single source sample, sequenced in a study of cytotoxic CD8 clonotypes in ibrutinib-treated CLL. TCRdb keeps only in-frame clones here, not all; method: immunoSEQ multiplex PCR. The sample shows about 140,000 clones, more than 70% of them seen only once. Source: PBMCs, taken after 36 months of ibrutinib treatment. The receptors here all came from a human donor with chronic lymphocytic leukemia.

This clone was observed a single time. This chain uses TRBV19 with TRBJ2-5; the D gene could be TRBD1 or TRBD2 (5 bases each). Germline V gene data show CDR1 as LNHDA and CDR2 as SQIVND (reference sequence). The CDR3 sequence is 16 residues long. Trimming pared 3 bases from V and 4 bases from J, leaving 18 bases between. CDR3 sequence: CASSISGLRFGETQYF. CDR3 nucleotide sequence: TGTGCCAGTAGTATTTCGGGGCTAAGGTTTGGAGAGACCCAGTACTTC. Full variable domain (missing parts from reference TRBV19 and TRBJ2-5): DGGITQSPKYLFRKEGQNVTLSCEQNLNHDAMYWYRQDPGQGLRLIYYSQIVNDFQKGDIAEGYSVSREKKESFPLTVTSAQKNPTAFYLCASSISGLRFGETQYFGPGTRLLVL.

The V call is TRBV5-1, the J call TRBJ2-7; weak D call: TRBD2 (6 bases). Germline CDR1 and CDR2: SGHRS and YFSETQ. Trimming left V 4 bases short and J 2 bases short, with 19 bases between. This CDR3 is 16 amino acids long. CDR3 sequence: CASSPQTSRSTYEQYF. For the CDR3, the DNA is TGCGCCAGCAGCCCTCAGACTAGTCGTTCAACCTACGAGCAGTACTTC.

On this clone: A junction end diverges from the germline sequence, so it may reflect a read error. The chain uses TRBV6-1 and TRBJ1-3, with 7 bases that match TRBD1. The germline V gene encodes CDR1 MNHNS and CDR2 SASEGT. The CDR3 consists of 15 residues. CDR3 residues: CASRFTGDSGNTIYF. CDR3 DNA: TGTGCCAGCAGATTTACAGGGGACTCTGGGAACACCATATATTTT.

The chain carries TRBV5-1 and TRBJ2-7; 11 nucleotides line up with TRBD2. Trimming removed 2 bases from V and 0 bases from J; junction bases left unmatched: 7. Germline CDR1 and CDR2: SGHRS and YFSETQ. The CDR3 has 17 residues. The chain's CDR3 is CASSLLAGERASYEQYF. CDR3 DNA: TGCGCCAGCAGCTTACTAGCGGGAGAAAGGGCCTCCTACGAGCAGTACTTC.

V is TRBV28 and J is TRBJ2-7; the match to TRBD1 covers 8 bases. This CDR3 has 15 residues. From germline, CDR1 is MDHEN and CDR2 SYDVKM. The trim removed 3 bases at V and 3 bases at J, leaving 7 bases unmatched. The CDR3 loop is CASSLTGVRNYEQYF. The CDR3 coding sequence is TGTGCCAGCAGTTTGACAGGGGTAAGAAACTACGAGCAGTACTTC.

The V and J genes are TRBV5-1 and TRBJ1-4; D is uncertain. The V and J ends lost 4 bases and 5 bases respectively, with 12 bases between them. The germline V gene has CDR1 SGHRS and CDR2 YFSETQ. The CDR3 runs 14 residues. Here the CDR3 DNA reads TGCGCCAGCAGCGAACCGGAGCGGAATGAAAAACTGTTTTTT. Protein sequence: CASSEPERNEKLFF.

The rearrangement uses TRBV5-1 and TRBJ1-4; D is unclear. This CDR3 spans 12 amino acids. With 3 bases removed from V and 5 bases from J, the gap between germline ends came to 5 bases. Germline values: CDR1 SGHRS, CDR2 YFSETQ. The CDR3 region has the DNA TGCGCCAGCAGCTCCATGAATGAAAAACTGTTTTTT. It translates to CASSSMNEKLFF. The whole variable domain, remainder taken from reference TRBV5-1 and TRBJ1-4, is KAGVTQTPRYLIKTRGQQVTLSCSPISGHRSVSWYQQTPGQGLQFLFEYFSETQRNKGNFPGRFSGRQFSNSRSEMNVSTLELGDSALYLCASSSMNEKLFFGSGTQLSVL.

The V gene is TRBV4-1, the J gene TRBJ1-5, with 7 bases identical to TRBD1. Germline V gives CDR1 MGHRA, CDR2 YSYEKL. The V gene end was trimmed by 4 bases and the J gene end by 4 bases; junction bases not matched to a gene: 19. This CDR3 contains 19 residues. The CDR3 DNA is TGCGCCAGCAGCCTCTACCCCGTTCTAGGGGGCCCGCGTAATCAGCCCCAGCATTTT. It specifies CASSLYPVLGGPRNQPQHF.

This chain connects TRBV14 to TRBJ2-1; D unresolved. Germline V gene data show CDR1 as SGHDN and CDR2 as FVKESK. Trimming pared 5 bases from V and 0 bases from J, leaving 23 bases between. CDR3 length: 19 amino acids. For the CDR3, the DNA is TGTGCCAGCAGCAAAATGTCAGTAGCCTTCTTTTTCTCCTACAATGAGCAGTTCTTC. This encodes CASSKMSVAFFFSYNEQFF.

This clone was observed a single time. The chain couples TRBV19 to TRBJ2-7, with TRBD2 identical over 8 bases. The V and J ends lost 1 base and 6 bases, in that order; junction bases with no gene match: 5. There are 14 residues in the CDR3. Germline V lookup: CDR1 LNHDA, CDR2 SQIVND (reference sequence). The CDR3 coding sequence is TGTGCCAGTAGTATAGGGCTAGCGGGCGGCGAGCAGTACTTC. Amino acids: CASSIGLAGGEQYF.

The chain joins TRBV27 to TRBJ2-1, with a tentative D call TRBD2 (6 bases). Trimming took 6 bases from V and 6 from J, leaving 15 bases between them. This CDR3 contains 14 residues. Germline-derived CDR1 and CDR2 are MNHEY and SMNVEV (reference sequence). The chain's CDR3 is CASRTRDWFNEQFF. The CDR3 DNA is TGTGCCAGCAGGACCCGGGACTGGTTCAATGAGCAGTTCTTC.

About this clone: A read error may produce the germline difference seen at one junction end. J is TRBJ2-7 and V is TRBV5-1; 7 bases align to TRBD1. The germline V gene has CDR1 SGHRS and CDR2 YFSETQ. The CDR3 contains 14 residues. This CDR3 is CASSLKTGFYEQYF. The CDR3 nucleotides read TGTGCCAGCAGCCTCAAGACAGGGTTCTACGAGCAGTACTTC.

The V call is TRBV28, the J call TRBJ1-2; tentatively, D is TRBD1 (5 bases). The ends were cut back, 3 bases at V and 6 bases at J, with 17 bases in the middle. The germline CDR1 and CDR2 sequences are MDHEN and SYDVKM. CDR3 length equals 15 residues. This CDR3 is CASSFISQGPNGYTF. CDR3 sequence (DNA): TGTGCCAGCAGTTTTATTTCGCAGGGACCTAATGGCTACACCTTC.

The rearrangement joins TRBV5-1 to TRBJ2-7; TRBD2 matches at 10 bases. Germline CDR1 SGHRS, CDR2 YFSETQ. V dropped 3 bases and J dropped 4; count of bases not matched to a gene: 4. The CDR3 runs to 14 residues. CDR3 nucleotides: TGCGCCAGCAGCTCTCAGCGGGAGGGGTACGAGCAGTACTTC. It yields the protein CASSSQREGYEQYF.

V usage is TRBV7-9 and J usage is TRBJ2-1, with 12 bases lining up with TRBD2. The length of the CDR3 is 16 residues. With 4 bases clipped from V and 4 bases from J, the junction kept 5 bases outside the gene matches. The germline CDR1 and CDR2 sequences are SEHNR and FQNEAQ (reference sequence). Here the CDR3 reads CASSSTSGGLYNEQFF. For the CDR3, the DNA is TGTGCCAGCAGCTCAACTAGCGGGGGGCTTTACAATGAGCAGTTCTTC.

The CDR3 protein is CASSYRSGGGRPEAFF. CDR3 DNA sequence: TGTGCCAGCAGTTACCGGTCAGGGGGGGGGCGGCCTGAAGCTTTCTTT. This chain joins TRBV6-5 and TRBJ1-1, with 7 bases matching TRBD1. The CDR3 is 16 amino acids. The V and J ends lost 2 bases and 6 bases, in that order; junction bases with no gene match: 12. Germline CDR1 is MNHEY and CDR2 is SVGAGI.

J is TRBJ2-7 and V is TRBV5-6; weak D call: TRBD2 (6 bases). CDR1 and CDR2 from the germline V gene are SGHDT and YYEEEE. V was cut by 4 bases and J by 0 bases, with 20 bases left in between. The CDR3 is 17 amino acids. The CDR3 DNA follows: TGTGCCAGCAGCGGGGGGACTGGCCTCGGGATCTCCTACGAGCAGTACTTC. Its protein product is CASSGGTGLGISYEQYF.

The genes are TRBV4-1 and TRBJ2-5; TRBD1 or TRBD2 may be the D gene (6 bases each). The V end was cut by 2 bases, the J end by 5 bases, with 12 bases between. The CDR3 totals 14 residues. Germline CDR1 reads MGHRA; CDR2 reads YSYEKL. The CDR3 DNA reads TGCGCCAGCAGCCAACCGACTAGGGGGGAGACCCAGTACTTC. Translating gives CASSQPTRGETQYF.

Here the CDR3 DNA reads TGTGCCAGCAGATCCGGGACAGGGGGAGGAAACATTCAGTACTTC. Its translation: CASRSGTGGGNIQYF. This chain links TRBV2 with TRBJ2-4; 11 positions match TRBD1. Germline values: CDR1 SNHLY, CDR2 FYNNEI. CDR3 length equals 15 residues. The junction had 7 bases not matched to a gene; V was cut back by 6 bases and J by 6 bases.

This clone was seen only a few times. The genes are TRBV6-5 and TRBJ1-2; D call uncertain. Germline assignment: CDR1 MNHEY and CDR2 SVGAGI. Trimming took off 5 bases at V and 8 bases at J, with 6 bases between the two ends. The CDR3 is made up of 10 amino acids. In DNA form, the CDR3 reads TGTGCCAGCAGTGAAGCGGGCTACACCTTC. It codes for CASSEAGYTF.

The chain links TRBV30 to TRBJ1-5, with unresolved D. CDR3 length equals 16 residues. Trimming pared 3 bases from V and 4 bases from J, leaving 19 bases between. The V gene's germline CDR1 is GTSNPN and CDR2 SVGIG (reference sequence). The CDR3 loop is CAWSAVSRGWNQPQHF. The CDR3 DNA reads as TGTGCCTGGAGCGCCGTTTCGAGAGGCTGGAATCAGCCCCAGCATTTT.

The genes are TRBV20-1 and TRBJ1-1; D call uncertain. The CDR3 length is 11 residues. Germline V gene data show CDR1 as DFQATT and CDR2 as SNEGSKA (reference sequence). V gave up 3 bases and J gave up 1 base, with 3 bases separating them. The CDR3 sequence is CSARQNTEAFF. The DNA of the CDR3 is TGCAGTGCTAGGCAGAACACTGAAGCTTTCTTT.

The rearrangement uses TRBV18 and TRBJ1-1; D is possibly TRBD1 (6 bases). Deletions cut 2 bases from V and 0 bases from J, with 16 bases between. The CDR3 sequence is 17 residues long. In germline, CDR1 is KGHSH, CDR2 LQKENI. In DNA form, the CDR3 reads TGTGCCAGCTCACCATATATAGTTAGGGGGGTGAACACTGAAGCTTTCTTT. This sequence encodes CASSPYIVRGVNTEAFF. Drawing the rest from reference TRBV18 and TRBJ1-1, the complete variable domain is NAGVMQNPRHLVRRRGQEARLRCSPMKGHSHVYWYRQLPEEGLKFMVYLQKENIIDESGMPKERFSAEFPKEGPSILRIQQVVRGDSAAYFCASSPYIVRGVNTEAFFGQGTRLTVV.

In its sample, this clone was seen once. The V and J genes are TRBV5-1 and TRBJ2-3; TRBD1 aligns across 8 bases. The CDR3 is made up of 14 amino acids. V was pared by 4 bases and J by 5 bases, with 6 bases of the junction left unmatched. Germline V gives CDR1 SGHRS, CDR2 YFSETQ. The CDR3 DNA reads TGCGCCAGCAGCCCGACAGGGGTTCTAGATACGCAGTATTTT. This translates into CASSPTGVLDTQYF.

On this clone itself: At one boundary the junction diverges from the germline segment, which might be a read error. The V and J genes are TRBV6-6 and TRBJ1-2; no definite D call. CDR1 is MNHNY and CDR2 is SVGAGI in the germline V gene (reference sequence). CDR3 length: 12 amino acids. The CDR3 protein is CASSYDLNLLGF. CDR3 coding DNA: TGTGCCAGCAGTTACGACCTAAACCTCCTAGGCTTC.

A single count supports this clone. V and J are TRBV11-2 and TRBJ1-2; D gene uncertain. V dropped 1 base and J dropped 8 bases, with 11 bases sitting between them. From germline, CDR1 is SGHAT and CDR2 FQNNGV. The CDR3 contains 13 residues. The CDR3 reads CASSLVRFVGYTF. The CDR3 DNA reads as TGTGCCAGCAGCTTAGTGAGGTTTGTAGGCTACACCTTC.

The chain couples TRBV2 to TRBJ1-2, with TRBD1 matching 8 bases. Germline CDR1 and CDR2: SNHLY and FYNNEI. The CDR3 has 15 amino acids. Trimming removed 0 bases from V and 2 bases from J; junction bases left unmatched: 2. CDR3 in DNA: TGTGCCAGCAGTGAAGCAACAGGGGGGAACTATGGCTACACCTTC. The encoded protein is CASSEATGGNYGYTF.